This is a list of T cell receptor beta chains from one sample in a study of blood T cell repertoires in COVID-19. Generated by immunoSEQ multiplex PCR, the TCRdb table keeps only in-frame clones and is missing some. In the table there are 200,000 or so clones, around 81% of which are singletons. Sequenced: peripheral blood. These receptors came from a woman older than 75 with COVID-19, enrolled during active disease. Each CDR3 is given with its conserved first and last residue. D genes are given only for firm matches. Size is stated for part of the rows, as once, few or many counts, or as a class when the clone is expanded.

d_call	v_call	j_call	clone_size	cdr3_nt	cdr3_aa
TRBD1	TRBV6-5	TRBJ2-7	.	TGTGCCAGCAGTACAGGGACAGGGGTAAACGAGCAGTACTTC	CASSTGTGVNEQYF
TRBD2	TRBV7-7	TRBJ2-5	once	TGTGCCAGCAGCTTAGGAGCGACTAGCGGGCCCCAAGAGACCCAGTACTTC	CASSLGATSGPQETQYF
TRBD1	TRBV3-1/TRBV3-2	TRBJ1-1	.	TGTGCCAGCAGCCCGTCGACAGGGGATACTGAAGCTTTCTTT	CASSPSTGDTEAFF
.	TRBV14	TRBJ2-3	once	TGTGCCAGCAGCCATCAGGGGAGGGGCACAGATACGCAGTATTTT	CASSHQGRGTDTQYF
TRBD1	TRBV3-1/TRBV3-2	TRBJ1-1	.	TGTGCCAGCAGTCGGACAGGGGAGAGTACTGAAGCTTTCTTT	CASSRTGESTEAFF
TRBD1	TRBV29-1	TRBJ2-5	.	TGCAGCGGCCGGACAGGGGGCTTAGAGACCCAGTACTTC	CSGRTGGLETQYF
.	TRBV7-2	TRBJ1-6	.	TGTGCCAGCAGCTTAGTTCCTGAGTCACCCCTCCACTTT	CASSLVPESPLHF
TRBD1	TRBV6-6	TRBJ1-2	.	TGTGCCAGCAGTTACCCGGCCGTCCAGGGGGATAATGGCTACACCTTC	CASSYPAVQGDNGYTF
.	TRBV6-2/TRBV6-3	TRBJ1-5	.	TGTGCCAGCAGTTACCCCCCCAGGGAATATTATATTCAGCCCCAGCATTTT	CASSYPPREYYIQPQHF
.	TRBV2	TRBJ2-2	few	TGTGCCAGCAGTGAAGTTACGGTCAGGGGGGTCCCTGGGGAGCTGTTTTTT	CASSEVTVRGVPGELFF
.	TRBV5-6	TRBJ1-6	.	TGTGCCAGCAGCTGGACTACTAGGTCACCCCTCCACTTT	CASSWTTRSPLHF
.	TRBV28	TRBJ2-2	.	TGTGCCAGCAGTACCGGCGGGTCCGCGAACACCGGGGAGCTGTTTTTT	CASSTGGSANTGELFF
.	TRBV7-2	TRBJ1-1	.	TGTGCCAGCAGCTTTATGACAGACCCCACTGAAGCTTTCTTT	CASSFMTDPTEAFF
TRBD1	TRBV5-4	TRBJ1-2	.	TGTGCCAGCAGCTTGGAGGGGGCTTACTATGGCTACACCTTC	CASSLEGAYYGYTF
TRBD1	TRBV5-4	TRBJ2-2	.	TGTGCCAGCAGCCCCGGGACAGTAAACACCGGGGAGCTGTTTTTT	CASSPGTVNTGELFF
.	TRBV6-2/TRBV6-3	TRBJ2-3	.	TGTGCCAGCAGTTACCCCGGGGATACGCAGTATTTT	CASSYPGDTQYF
.	TRBV5-5	TRBJ1-2	.	TGTGCCAGCAGCTTGGAGTCCGGGACATGGGCTAACTATGGCTACACCTTC	CASSLESGTWANYGYTF
TRBD2	TRBV4-2	TRBJ2-7	.	TGTGCCAGCAGCCAGTATAGCGGGAGCTCCTACGAGCAGTACTTC	CASSQYSGSSYEQYF
.	TRBV6-5	TRBJ1-1	.	TGTGCCGGCATTCAGGGACATTCAGCTTTCTTT	CAGIQGHSAFF
.	TRBV15	TRBJ2-7	.	TGTGCCACCAGCAGAGATCCAGGGATTTCCTACGAGCAGTACTTC	CATSRDPGISYEQYF
.	TRBV11-1	TRBJ1-2	.	TGTGCCAGCAGCTCAAACACCGACAGCTATGGCTACACCTTC	CASSSNTDSYGYTF
TRBD1	TRBV5-1	TRBJ1-1	few	TGCGCCAGCAGCTTTGGACAGGGGAACACTGAAGCTTTCTTT	CASSFGQGNTEAFF
TRBD1	TRBV5-4	TRBJ2-7	.	TGTGCCAGCAGCCGGGACAGGGCTTACGAGCAGTACTTC	CASSRDRAYEQYF
.	TRBV5-1	TRBJ2-3	.	TGCGCCAGCAGCTTGCAGGGGCCCACAGATACGCAGTATTTT	CASSLQGPTDTQYF
.	TRBV6-1	TRBJ1-3	.	TGTGCCAGCAGTGAAAGGGGAACAGGTGCCTCTGGAAACACCATATATTTT	CASSERGTGASGNTIYF
.	TRBV5-4	TRBJ2-7	.	TGTGCCAGCAGCTTGGCGGGGAACCGAGTTTACGAGCAGTACTTC	CASSLAGNRVYEQYF